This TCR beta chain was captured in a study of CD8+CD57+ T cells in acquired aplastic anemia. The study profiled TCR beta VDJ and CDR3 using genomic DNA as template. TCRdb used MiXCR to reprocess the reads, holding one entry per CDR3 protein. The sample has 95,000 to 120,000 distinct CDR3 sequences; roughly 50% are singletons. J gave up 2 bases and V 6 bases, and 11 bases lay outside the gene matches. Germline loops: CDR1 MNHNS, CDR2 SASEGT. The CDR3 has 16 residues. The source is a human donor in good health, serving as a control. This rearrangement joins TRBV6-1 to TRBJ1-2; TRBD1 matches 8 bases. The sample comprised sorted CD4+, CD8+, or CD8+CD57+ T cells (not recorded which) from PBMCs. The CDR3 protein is CASRVNSGGRNYGYTF. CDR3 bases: TGTGCCAGCAGAGTGAACTCAGGGGGCCGCAACTATGGCTACACCTTC.